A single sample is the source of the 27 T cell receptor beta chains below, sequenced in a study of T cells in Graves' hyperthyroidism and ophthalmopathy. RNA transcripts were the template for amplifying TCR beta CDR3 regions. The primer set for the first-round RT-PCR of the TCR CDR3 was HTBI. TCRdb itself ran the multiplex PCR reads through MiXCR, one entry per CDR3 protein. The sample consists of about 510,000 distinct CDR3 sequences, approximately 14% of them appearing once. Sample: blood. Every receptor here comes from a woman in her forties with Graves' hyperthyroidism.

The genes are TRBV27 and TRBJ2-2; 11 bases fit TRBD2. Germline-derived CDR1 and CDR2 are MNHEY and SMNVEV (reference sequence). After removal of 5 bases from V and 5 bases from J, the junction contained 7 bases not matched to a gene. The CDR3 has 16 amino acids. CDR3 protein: CASSPGLAVYTGELFF. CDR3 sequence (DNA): TGTGCCAGCAGTCCGGGACTAGCGGTTTATACCGGGGAGCTGTTTTTT.

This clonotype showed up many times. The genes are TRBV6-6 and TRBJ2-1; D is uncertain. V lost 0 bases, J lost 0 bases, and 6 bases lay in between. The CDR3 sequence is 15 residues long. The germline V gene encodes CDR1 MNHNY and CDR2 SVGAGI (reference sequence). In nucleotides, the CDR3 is TGTGCCAGCAGTTACTCGACGAGCTCCTACAATGAGCAGTTCTTC. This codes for CASSYSTSSYNEQFF.

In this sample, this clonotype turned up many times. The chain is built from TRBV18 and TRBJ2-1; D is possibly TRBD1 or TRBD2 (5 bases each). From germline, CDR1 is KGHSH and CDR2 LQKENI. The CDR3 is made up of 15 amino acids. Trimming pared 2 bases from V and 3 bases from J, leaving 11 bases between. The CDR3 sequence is CASSPGGDYYNEQFF. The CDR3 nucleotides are TGTGCCAGCTCACCAGGGGGTGATTACTACAATGAGCAGTTCTTC.

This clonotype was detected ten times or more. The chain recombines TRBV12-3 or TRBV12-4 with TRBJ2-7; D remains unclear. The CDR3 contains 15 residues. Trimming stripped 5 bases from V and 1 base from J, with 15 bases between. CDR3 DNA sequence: TGTGCCAGCAGTCCACACAATGGGATATCCTACGAGCAGTACTTC. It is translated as CASSPHNGISYEQYF.

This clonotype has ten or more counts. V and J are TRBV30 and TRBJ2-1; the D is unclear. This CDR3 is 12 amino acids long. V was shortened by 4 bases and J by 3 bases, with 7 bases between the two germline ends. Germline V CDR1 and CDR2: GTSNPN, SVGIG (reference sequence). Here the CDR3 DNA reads TGTGCCTGGAATTGGGACTACAATGAGCAGTTCTTC. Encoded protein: CAWNWDYNEQFF.

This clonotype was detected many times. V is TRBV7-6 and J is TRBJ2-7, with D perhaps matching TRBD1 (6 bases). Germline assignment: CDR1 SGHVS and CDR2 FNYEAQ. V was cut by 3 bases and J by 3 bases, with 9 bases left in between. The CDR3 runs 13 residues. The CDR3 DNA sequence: TGTGCCAGCAGCTTTACAGGGCTCTACGAGCAGTACTTC. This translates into CASSFTGLYEQYF.

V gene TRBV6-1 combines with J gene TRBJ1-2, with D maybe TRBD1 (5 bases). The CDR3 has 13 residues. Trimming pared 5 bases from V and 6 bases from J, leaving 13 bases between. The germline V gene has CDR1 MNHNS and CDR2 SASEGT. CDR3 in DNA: TGTGCCAGCAGTTACCTCCAGGGTAATGGCTACACCTTC. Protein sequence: CASSYLQGNGYTF.

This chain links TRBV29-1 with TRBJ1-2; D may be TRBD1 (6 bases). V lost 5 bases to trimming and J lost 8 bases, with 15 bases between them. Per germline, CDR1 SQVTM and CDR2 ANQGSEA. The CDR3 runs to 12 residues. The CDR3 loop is CSVLTGSSGYTF. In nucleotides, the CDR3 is TGCAGCGTTCTTACAGGGTCGAGCGGCTACACCTTC. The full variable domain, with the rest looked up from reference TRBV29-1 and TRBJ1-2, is SAVISQKPSRDICQRGTSLTIQCQVDSQVTMMFWYRQQPGQSLTLIATANQGSEATYESGFVIDKFPISRPNLTFSTLTVSNMSPEDSSIYLCSVLTGSSGYTFGSGTRLTVV.

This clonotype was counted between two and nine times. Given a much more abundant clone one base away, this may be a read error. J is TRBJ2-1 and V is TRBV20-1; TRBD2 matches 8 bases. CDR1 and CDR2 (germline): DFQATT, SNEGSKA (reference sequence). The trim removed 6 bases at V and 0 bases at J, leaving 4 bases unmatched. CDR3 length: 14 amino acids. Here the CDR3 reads CSAQSGSSYNEQFF. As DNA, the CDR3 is TGCAGTGCCCAGAGCGGGAGCTCCTACAATGAGCAGTTCTTC.

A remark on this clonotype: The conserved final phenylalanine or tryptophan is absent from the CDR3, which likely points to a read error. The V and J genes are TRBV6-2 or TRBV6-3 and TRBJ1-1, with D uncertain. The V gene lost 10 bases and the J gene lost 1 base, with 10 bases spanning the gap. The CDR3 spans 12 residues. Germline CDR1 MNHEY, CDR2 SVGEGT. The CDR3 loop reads CATQVRNTEAFL. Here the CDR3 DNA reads TGTGCCACTCAGGTTAGGAACACTGAAGCTTTCCTT.

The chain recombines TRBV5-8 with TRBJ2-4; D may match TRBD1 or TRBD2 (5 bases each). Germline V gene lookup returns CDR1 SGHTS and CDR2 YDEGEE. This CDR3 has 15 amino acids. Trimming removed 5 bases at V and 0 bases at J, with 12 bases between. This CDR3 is CASRGETLAKNIQYF. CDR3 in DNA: TGTGCCAGCAGGGGGGAAACACTAGCCAAAAACATTCAGTACTTC.

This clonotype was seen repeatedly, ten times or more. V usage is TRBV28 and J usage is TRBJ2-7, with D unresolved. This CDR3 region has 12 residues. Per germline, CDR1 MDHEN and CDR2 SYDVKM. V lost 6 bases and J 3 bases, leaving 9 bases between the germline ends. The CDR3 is CASRGIGYEQYF. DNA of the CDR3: TGTGCCAGCAGAGGGATTGGCTACGAGCAGTACTTC.

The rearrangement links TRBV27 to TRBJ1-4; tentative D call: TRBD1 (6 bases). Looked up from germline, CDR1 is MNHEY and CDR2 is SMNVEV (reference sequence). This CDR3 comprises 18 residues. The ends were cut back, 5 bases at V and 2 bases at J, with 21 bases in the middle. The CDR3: CASSRFSGASATNEKLFF. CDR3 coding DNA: TGTGCCAGCAGTCGATTTTCGGGGGCCTCGGCGACTAATGAAAAACTGTTTTTT.

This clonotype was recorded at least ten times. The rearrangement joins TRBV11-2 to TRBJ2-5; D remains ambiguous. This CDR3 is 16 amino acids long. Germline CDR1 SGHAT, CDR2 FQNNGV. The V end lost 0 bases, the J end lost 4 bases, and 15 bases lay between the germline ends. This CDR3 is CASSLDQKKVTETQYF. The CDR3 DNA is TGTGCCAGCAGCTTAGATCAGAAGAAGGTAACAGAGACCCAGTACTTC.

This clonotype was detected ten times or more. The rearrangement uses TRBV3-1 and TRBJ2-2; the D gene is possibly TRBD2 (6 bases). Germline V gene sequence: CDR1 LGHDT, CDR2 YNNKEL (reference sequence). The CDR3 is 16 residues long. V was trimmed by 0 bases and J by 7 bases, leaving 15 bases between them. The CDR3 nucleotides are TGTGCCAGCAGCCAAGATCGTGATAGCGGTCACGGGGAGCTGTTTTTT. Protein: CASSQDRDSGHGELFF.

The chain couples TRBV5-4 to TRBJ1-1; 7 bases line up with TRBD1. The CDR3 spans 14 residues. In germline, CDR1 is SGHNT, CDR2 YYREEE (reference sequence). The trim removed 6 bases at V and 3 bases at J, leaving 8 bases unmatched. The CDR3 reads CASTRRGQDTEAFF. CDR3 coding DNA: TGTGCCAGCACCCGGAGGGGGCAGGACACTGAAGCTTTCTTT. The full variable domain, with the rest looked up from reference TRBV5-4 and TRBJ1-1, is ETGVTQSPTHLIKTRGQQVTLRCSSQSGHNTVSWYQQALGQGPQFIFQYYREEENGRGNFPPRFSGLQFPNYSSELNVNALELDDSALYLCASTRRGQDTEAFFGQGTRLTVV.

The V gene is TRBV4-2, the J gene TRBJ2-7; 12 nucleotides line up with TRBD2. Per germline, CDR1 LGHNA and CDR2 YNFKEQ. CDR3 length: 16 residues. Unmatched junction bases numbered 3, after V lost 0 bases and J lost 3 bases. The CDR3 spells CASSQERLAGDYEQYF. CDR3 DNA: TGTGCCAGCAGCCAAGAAAGACTAGCGGGAGACTACGAGCAGTACTTC.

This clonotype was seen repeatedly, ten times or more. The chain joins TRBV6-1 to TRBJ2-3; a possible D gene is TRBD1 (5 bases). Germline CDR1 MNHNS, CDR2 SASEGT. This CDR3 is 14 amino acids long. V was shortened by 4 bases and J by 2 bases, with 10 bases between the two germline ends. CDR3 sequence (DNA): TGTGCCAGCAGTGGGGGCGGCAACACAGATACGCAGTATTTT. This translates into CASSGGGNTDTQYF.

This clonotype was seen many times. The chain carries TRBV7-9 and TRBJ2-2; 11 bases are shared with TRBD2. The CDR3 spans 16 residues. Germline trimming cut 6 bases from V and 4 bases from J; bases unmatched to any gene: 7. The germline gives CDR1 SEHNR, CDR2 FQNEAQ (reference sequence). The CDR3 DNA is TGTGCCAGCAGTTATAGTGGGACTAGCGGCACCGGGGAGCTGTTTTTT. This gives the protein CASSYSGTSGTGELFF.

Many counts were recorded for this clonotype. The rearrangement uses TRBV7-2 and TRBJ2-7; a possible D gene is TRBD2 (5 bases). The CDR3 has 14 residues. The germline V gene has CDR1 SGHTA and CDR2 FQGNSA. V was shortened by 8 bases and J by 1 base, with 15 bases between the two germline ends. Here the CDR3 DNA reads TGTGCCAGCTCTACCCAAACGGGGTCCTACGAGCAGTACTTC. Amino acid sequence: CASSTQTGSYEQYF.

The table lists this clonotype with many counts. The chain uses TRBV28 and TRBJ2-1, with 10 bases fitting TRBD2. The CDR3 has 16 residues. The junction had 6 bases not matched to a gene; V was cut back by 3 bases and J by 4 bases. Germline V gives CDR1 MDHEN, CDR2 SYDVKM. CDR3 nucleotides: TGTGCCAGCAGTTTCGCGCGAGCGGGAGGGTACAATGAGCAGTTCTTC. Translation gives CASSFARAGGYNEQFF.

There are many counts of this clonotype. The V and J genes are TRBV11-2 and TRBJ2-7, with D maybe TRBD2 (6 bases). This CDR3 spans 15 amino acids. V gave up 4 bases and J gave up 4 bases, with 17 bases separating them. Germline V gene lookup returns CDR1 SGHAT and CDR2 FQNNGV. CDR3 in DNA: TGTGCCAGCAGCTCACCTGGCGGGAACCTATACGAGCAGTACTTC. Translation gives CASSSPGGNLYEQYF.

CDR3 DNA sequence: TGCAGTGCTAGAGATTTCAGGAACCTGAACACAGCTTTCTTT. As protein: CSARDFRNLNTAFF. The chain is built from TRBV20-1 and TRBJ1-1; D gene unclear. Germline CDR1 reads DFQATT; CDR2 reads SNEGSKA (reference sequence). Trimming shortened V by 0 bases and J by 10 bases, and 18 bases separated the two germline ends. The CDR3 is made up of 14 amino acids.

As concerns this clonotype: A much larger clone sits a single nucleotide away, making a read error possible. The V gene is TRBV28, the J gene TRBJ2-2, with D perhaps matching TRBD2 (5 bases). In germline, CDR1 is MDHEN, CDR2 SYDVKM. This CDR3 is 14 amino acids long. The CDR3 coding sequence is TGTGCCAGCAGCGTACTTTCAAGTTCCGGGGAGCTGTCTTTT. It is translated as CASSVLSSSGELSF.

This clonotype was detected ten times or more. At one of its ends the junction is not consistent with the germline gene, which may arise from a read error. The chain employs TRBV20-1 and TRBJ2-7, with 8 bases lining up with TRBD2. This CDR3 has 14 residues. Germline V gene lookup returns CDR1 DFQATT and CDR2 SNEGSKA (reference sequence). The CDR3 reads CSGGPAGATYERYF. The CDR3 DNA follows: TGCAGTGGGGGACCAGCGGGAGCAACCTACGAGCGGTACTTC.

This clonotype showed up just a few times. The chain's CDR3 is CSARDPRLAGVYEQFF. CDR3 nucleotides: TGCAGTGCTAGAGACCCAAGACTAGCGGGAGTCTATGAGCAGTTCTTC. This chain connects TRBV20-1 to TRBJ2-1, with 12 bases that match TRBD2. Trimming took 0 bases from V and 8 from J; bases not matched to a gene: 8. Germline V gives CDR1 DFQATT, CDR2 SNEGSKA (reference sequence). This CDR3 has 16 amino acids.

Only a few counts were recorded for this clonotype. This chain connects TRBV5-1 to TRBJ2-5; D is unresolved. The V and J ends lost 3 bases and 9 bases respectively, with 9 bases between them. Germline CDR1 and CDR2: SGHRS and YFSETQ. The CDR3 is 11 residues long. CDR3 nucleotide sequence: TGCGCCAGCAGCTATCCAAGGCCCCAGTACTTC. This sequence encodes CASSYPRPQYF.